Listed here are 18 T cell receptor beta chains from one sample, sequenced in a study of blood T cell repertoires in COVID-19. The repertoire was sequenced with immunoSEQ multiplex PCR; TCRdb's copy has only in-frame clones and lacks some. Counted here are 200,000 to 250,000 clones, about 87% occurring once; the ten biggest clones make up roughly 1.7%. Sequenced material: peripheral blood. Source of these receptors: a man in his 70s with acute or convalescent COVID-19.

The genes are TRBV3-1 (or the pseudogene TRBV3-2) and TRBJ2-7, with D perhaps matching TRBD1 (6 bases). V dropped 1 base and J dropped 2 bases, with 9 bases sitting between them. Germline V CDR1 and CDR2: LGHDT, YNNKEL (reference sequence). The CDR3 has 14 residues. CDR3 sequence: CASSQAQGPYEQYF. The CDR3 coding sequence is TGTGCCAGCAGCCAAGCACAGGGCCCCTACGAGCAGTACTTC.

The rearrangement joins TRBV12-3 or TRBV12-4 to TRBJ2-5; a possible D gene is TRBD2 (5 bases). Deletions cut 8 bases from V and 5 bases from J, with 15 bases between. This CDR3 comprises 13 residues. The CDR3 DNA sequence: TGTGCCAGCTCTTCTGGGGAGAGGGAGACCCAGTACTTC. Amino acids: CASSSGERETQYF.

The V gene is TRBV5-1, the J gene TRBJ2-5; unclear D gene. Germline CDR1 reads SGHRS; CDR2 reads YFSETQ. The CDR3 totals 15 residues. V gave up 1 base and J gave up 4 bases, with 14 bases separating them. DNA for the CDR3: TGCGCCAGCAGCTTGAGTCCAGGCACCTCAGAGACCCAGTACTTC. Its translation is CASSLSPGTSETQYF.

This chain links TRBV18 with TRBJ2-4, with 9 bases that match TRBD1. CDR3 length equals 13 residues. Germline lookup yields CDR1 KGHSH and CDR2 LQKENI. Germline trimming cut 5 bases from V and 7 bases from J; bases unmatched to any gene: 3. The CDR3 sequence is CASSAQGANIQYF. CDR3 bases: TGTGCCAGCTCAGCACAGGGGGCTAACATTCAGTACTTC.

J is TRBJ2-3 and V is TRBV4-1, with TRBD2 matching over 7 bases. Germline V lookup: CDR1 MGHRA, CDR2 YSYEKL. This CDR3 is built from 16 residues. The V segment lost 3 bases and the J segment 3 bases; nucleotides outside the gene matches: 9. CDR3 nucleotide sequence: TGCGCCAGCAGCCACACTCTAGCGGAGGGGACAGATACGCAGTATTTT. Residues: CASSHTLAEGTDTQYF.

This sequence joins TRBV19 and TRBJ2-2; 7 bases are a match to TRBD1. Trimming cost V 3 bases and J 2 bases; bases outside gene matches: 3. CDR1 is LNHDA, CDR2 SQIVND, per germline (reference sequence). There are 15 residues in the CDR3. The CDR3 loop is CASSMGQTNTGELFF. In nucleotides, the CDR3 is TGTGCCAGTAGTATGGGACAGACAAACACCGGGGAGCTGTTTTTT.

The chain recombines TRBV30 with TRBJ1-2; D unresolved. Trimming stripped 2 bases from V and 2 bases from J, with 6 bases between. CDR1 is GTSNPN and CDR2 is SVGIG in the germline V gene (reference sequence). The CDR3 is made up of 12 amino acids. In nucleotides, the CDR3 is TGTGCCTGGAGTCTGGAGAACTATGGCTACACCTTC. Protein: CAWSLENYGYTF.

V and J are TRBV6-5 and TRBJ1-4, with TRBD1 matching 7 bases. This CDR3 has 14 residues. Germline V gene lookup returns CDR1 MNHEY and CDR2 SVGAGI. V gave up 4 bases and J gave up 7 bases; unmatched junction bases: 6. Written as DNA, the CDR3 is TGTGCCAGCAGTTCAGGGGGGTCGAGTGAAAAACTGTTTTTT. This gives the protein CASSSGGSSEKLFF.

The chain has TRBV29-1 and TRBJ2-7; 15 nucleotides align to TRBD2. From germline, CDR1 is SQVTM and CDR2 ANQGSEA. With 3 bases clipped from V and 4 bases from J, the junction kept 7 bases outside the gene matches. The CDR3 is 16 amino acids. The CDR3 is CSVESPGLAGGYEQYF. For the CDR3, the DNA is TGCAGCGTTGAGAGTCCCGGACTAGCGGGAGGGTACGAGCAGTACTTC.

V is TRBV5-1 and J is TRBJ2-3, with 10 bases aligning to TRBD1. There are 15 residues in the CDR3. Unmatched junction bases numbered 3, after V lost 4 bases and J lost 1 base. Germline V gene sequence: CDR1 SGHRS, CDR2 YFSETQ. CDR3 region: CASSIGQGGTDTQYF. CDR3 coding DNA: TGCGCCAGCAGCATTGGACAGGGGGGCACAGATACGCAGTATTTT.

In this sample, this clone turned up a few times. V is TRBV6-1 and J is TRBJ2-1, with 10 bases that match TRBD2. There are 15 residues in the CDR3. The ends lost 2 bases at V and 3 bases at J; junction bases unmatched: 1. Per germline, CDR1 MNHNS and CDR2 SASEGT. For the CDR3, the DNA is TGTGCCAGCAGTGAATCTAGCGGGAGCTACAATGAGCAGTTCTTC. Its protein is CASSESSGSYNEQFF.

The chain employs TRBV7-9 and TRBJ2-1, with 9 bases aligning to TRBD2. J gave up 9 bases and V 1 base, and 10 bases lay outside the gene matches. Germline V gene data show CDR1 as SEHNR and CDR2 as FQNEAQ (reference sequence). CDR3 size: 16 residues. This CDR3 reads CASSLGWREGHGEQFF. In DNA, the CDR3 is TGTGCCAGCAGCTTAGGTTGGCGGGAGGGCCACGGTGAGCAGTTCTTC.

This clone is a singleton in its sample. This chain connects TRBV30 to TRBJ1-3, with D possibly being TRBD1 (6 bases). This CDR3 contains 13 residues. Germline values: CDR1 GTSNPN, CDR2 SVGIG (reference sequence). Between the trimmed V and J ends, which lost 1 base and 7 bases, there was a span of 11 bases. The chain's CDR3 is CAWSENRVNTIYF. CDR3 sequence (DNA): TGTGCCTGGAGTGAGAACAGGGTGAACACCATATATTTT.

The J gene is TRBJ2-5, the V gene TRBV7-3, with D tentatively TRBD2 (7 bases). CDR1 SGHTA and CDR2 FQGTGA come from the germline V gene. The CDR3 extends over 20 amino acids. Deletions cut 2 bases from V and 5 bases from J, with 30 bases between. CDR3 sequence reads: CASSLGPRLTSGGLGETQYF. The CDR3 DNA follows: TGTGCCAGCAGCTTAGGTCCCCGGTTGACTTCGGGGGGCCTAGGGGAGACCCAGTACTTC.

The rearrangement joins TRBV5-1 to TRBJ2-3, with 13 bases that match TRBD2. V dropped 3 bases and J dropped 5; count of bases not matched to a gene: 6. The CDR3 is made up of 16 amino acids. Germline CDR1 and CDR2: SGHRS and YFSETQ. The CDR3 here is CASSYRLAGGVDTQYF. Written as DNA, the CDR3 is TGCGCCAGCAGCTACAGACTAGCGGGAGGTGTAGATACGCAGTATTTT.

J is TRBJ2-1 and V is TRBV5-6; 14 nucleotides agree with TRBD2. This CDR3 comprises 15 residues. CDR1 is SGHDT and CDR2 is YYEEEE in the germline V gene. V gave up 2 bases and J gave up 8 bases; unmatched junction bases: 3. The CDR3 loop is CASSFGLAGGDEQFF. The CDR3 DNA reads TGTGCCAGCAGCTTTGGACTAGCGGGAGGCGATGAGCAGTTCTTC.

This clone came up once. The CDR3 nucleotides read TGTGCCAGCAGTCCCCTGCGGAGGTCCGGGGAGCTGTTTTTT. This translates into CASSPLRRSGELFF. V usage is TRBV6-5 and J usage is TRBJ2-2; the D gene is possibly TRBD2 (5 bases). CDR1 and CDR2 from the germline V gene are MNHEY and SVGAGI. The CDR3 consists of 14 residues. The V end was cut by 5 bases, the J end by 6 bases, with 13 bases between.

The chain uses TRBV19 and TRBJ2-1, with TRBD2 matching over 9 bases. CDR3 length equals 15 residues. V shed 3 bases and J 7 bases; nucleotides not matched to a gene: 7. Per germline, CDR1 LNHDA and CDR2 SQIVND (reference sequence). The CDR3, as DNA: TGTGCCAGTAGTATTAGGGCTAGCGGGAAGAATGAGCAGTTCTTC. Encoded protein: CASSIRASGKNEQFF. Drawing the rest from reference TRBV19 and TRBJ2-1, the complete variable domain is DGGITQSPKYLFRKEGQNVTLSCEQNLNHDAMYWYRQDPGQGLRLIYYSQIVNDFQKGDIAEGYSVSREKKESFPLTVTSAQKNPTAFYLCASSIRASGKNEQFFGPGTRLTVL.